Here is one T cell receptor beta chain with its context. Antigen unknown. Via 5' RACE with UMI labels, TRB cDNA libraries were prepared. TCRdb re-called the 5' RACE reads, yielding one record per CDR3 amino acid sequence without DNA. The specimen's table records about 110,000 distinct CDR3 sequences. This CDR3 comprises 15 residues. The V gene's germline CDR1 is LNHNV and CDR2 YYDKDF (reference sequence). This specimen comes from a study of CXCR3-negative and CXCR3-positive naive CD8 T cells. Study-level findings and limits: When CXCR3-positive naive cells were set against CXCR3-negative naive cells, the former had more hydrophobic TRB CDR3s.

Researchers sorted 300,000 cells of each CD8+ T cell subset in triplicate. Material: naive CXCR3+ CD8+ T cells from blood. The subset here: CD45RO-CCR7+CD27+CD95- naive CD8+ T cells expressing CXCR3 (TNR3+). This receptor was obtained from a human donor in good health. Some clones in this sample may be carry-over from other donors' samples. The V gene is TRBV15, the J gene TRBJ2-4; the TCRdb D gene call, TRBD1, has no DNA to confirm it. CDR3 amino acids: CATSGHPPGGNIQYF.